This is a list of T cell receptor beta chains from one sample in a study of CD8 T cells in ankylosing spondylitis. TCRdb redid the calling of the 5' RACE reads with MiXCR, one entry per CDR3 protein. The sample lists 160,000 or so distinct CDR3 sequences, 9.8% occurring once. Material for sequencing was blood, either unsorted or a sorted T cell fraction (not recorded which). The receptors shown here come from a female donor with ankylosing spondylitis or in good health (not recorded which). Each CDR3 is given with its conserved first and last residue. A D gene is named only where the DNA matches it firmly. Some rows have no size entry. The others give once, few or many, or a class for an expanded clone.

d_gene	v_gene	j_gene	abundance	CDR3nt	CDR3aa
TRBD2	TRBV2	TRBJ2-1	many	TGTGCCAGCAGCCCCGGGACTAGCGTATACAATGAGCAGTTCTTC	CASSPGTSVYNEQFF
TRBD1	TRBV12-3/TRBV12-4	TRBJ1-4	-	TGTGCCAGCAGTTTAGGGACAGGGCGGACTCCAGAAAAACTGTTTTTT	CASSLGTGRTPEKLFF
TRBD2	TRBV7-9	TRBJ2-1	many	TGTGCCAGCAGCTTAGTCAAGCGGGACCTCCAGCACGAGCAGTTCTTC	CASSLVKRDLQHEQFF
TRBD1	TRBV30	TRBJ2-4	-	TGTGCCTGGAGCTGGGCAACAGGGGGCCTGGGAAACATTCAGTACTTC	CAWSWATGGLGNIQYF
TRBD1	TRBV9	TRBJ1-1	many	TGTGCCAGCAGCGCCGGACAGGACCTCACTGAAGCTTTCTTT	CASSAGQDLTEAFF
-	TRBV5-1	TRBJ2-5	few	TGCGCCAGCAGCTTGGAACTAGATCAAGAGACCCAGTACTTC	CASSLELDQETQYF
-	TRBV6-2/TRBV6-3	TRBJ2-2	-	TGTGCCAGCAGTTACGCCCATGCCCCTAGCGCCGTATTGGGCGGGGAGCTGTTTTTT	CASSYAHAPSAVLGGELFF
-	TRBV14	TRBJ1-3	many	TGTGCCAGCAGCCATTTTCACCAGCCAACTTCGGGAAACACCATATATTTT	CASSHFHQPTSGNTIYF
-	TRBV5-6	TRBJ2-1	few	TGTGCCAGCAGCTTGGGCTACGATCCTGAGCAGTTCTTC	CASSLGYDPEQFF
TRBD2	TRBV7-8	TRBJ2-7	-	TGTGCCAGCAGTTCAATTAGCGGGAGGGCTTACGAGCAGTACTTC	CASSSISGRAYEQYF
TRBD2	TRBV20-1	TRBJ2-2	few	TGCAGTGCTAGGTCGGGGGGGAGCACCGGGGAGCTGTTTTTT	CSARSGGSTGELFF
-	TRBV7-9	TRBJ2-2	few	TGTGCCAGCAGCCCGGGTTTGGGCACGAACACCGGGGAGCTGTTTTTT	CASSPGLGTNTGELFF
-	TRBV11-2	TRBJ2-1	-	TGTGCCAGCAGCTTAGGGGCAAGGGGTGAGCAGTTCTTC	CASSLGARGEQFF
TRBD2	TRBV7-6	TRBJ2-2	-	TGTGCCAGCGGGAGGGACACCGGGGAGCTGTTTTTT	CASGRDTGELFF
-	TRBV15	TRBJ1-5	few	TGTGCCACCCTAGACGGCGGGGCAAATCAGCCCCAGCATTTT	CATLDGGANQPQHF
TRBD2	TRBV7-9	TRBJ2-4	few	TGTGCCAGCAGCCCCGTCGGGGGGATGGTTCAGTACTTC	CASSPVGGMVQYF
-	TRBV28	TRBJ1-1	many	TGTGCCAGCCGGGACGGGGGACTCGGCACTGAAGCTTTCTTT	CASRDGGLGTEAFF
TRBD2	TRBV7-9	TRBJ2-1	-	TGTGCCAGCAGCTTGAGCGGGAGCGGTAATGAGCAGTTCTTC	CASSLSGSGNEQFF
-	TRBV4-2	TRBJ2-7	-	TGTGCCAGCAGCCAAGACGTAAGCGGACAACAACCCCTCGGAGAGCAGTACTTC	CASSQDVSGQQPLGEQYF
TRBD1	TRBV12-3/TRBV12-4	TRBJ2-1	many	TGTGCCAGCAGTTTACTAGGGACAGGGGTCATTGAAGAGCAGTTCTTC	CASSLLGTGVIEEQFF
-	TRBV4-3	TRBJ2-7	many	TGCGCCAGCAGCCAAGATGGGGCGGGGAGGTCCTACGAGCAGTACTTC	CASSQDGAGRSYEQYF
-	TRBV30	TRBJ1-1	few	TGTGCCTGGGACGGTGGAAACACTGAAGCTTTCTTT	CAWDGGNTEAFF
TRBD2	TRBV29-1	TRBJ2-7	few	TGCAGCGTTTCAGGACTAGCGGGATTGTCCTACGAGCAGTACTTC	CSVSGLAGLSYEQYF